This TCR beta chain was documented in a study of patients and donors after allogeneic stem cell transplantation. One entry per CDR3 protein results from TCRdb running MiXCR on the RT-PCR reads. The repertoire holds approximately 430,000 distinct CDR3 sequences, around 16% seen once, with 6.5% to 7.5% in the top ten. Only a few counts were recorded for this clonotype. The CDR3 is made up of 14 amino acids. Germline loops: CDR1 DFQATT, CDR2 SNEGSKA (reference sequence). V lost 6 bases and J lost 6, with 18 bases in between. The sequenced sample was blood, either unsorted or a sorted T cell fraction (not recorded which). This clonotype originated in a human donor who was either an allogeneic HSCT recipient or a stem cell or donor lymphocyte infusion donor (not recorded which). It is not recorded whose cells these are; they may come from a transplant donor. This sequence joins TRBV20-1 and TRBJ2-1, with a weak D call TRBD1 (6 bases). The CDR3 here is CSAALHRVGNEQFF. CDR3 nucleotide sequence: TGCAGTGCAGCCCTCCACAGGGTGGGCAATGAGCAGTTCTTC.